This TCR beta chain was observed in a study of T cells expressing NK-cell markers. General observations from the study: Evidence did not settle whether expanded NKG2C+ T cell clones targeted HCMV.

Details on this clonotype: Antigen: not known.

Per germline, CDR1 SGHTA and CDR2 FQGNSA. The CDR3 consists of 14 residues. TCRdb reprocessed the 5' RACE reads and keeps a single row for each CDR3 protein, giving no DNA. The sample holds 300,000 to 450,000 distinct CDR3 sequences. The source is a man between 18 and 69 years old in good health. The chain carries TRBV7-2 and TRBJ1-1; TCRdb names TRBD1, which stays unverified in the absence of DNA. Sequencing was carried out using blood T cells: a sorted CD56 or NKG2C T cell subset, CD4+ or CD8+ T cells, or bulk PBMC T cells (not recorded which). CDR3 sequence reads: CASSFDRRSNMAFF.